These T cell receptor beta chains were read from a single sample in a study of blood T cell repertoires in COVID-19. Profiling relied on immunoSEQ multiplex PCR, and the TCRdb table lists in-frame clones only, not all of them. The profile covers a few hundred thousand clones, with 80% to 90% appearing a single time and over 9.5% taken by the ten largest. The specimen sequenced was PBMCs or T cells enriched from blood (not recorded which). These receptors were obtained from a woman under 30 who had recovered from COVID-19. Each CDR3 is given with its conserved first and last residue. Each record gives: clone size, D gene, V gene, J gene, CDR3 DNA, CDR3 protein. A D gene is named only where the DNA matches it firmly. Only some rows state a clone size, as once, few, many or a class for expanded clones.

clone size: NA
D gene: TRBD1
V gene: TRBV5-1
J gene: TRBJ1-1
CDR3 DNA: TGCGCCAGCAGCCCGACAGGGATGGCTGAAGCTTTCTTT
CDR3 protein: CASSPTGMAEAFF

clone size: NA
D gene: NA
V gene: TRBV24-1
J gene: TRBJ2-7
CDR3 DNA: TGTGCCACCGGGACTTGGGGTAACGAGCAGTACTTC
CDR3 protein: CATGTWGNEQYF

clone size: NA
D gene: NA
V gene: TRBV7-8
J gene: TRBJ1-5
CDR3 DNA: TGTGCCAGCAGCTCTACCCGGGACACCTTGTGGCCCCAGCATTTT
CDR3 protein: CASSSTRDTLWPQHF

clone size: NA
D gene: NA
V gene: TRBV25-1
J gene: TRBJ2-1
CDR3 DNA: TGTGCCAGCAGTGCAGTGGACATTTACAATGAGCAGTTCTTC
CDR3 protein: CASSAVDIYNEQFF

clone size: NA
D gene: TRBD1
V gene: TRBV19
J gene: TRBJ2-1
CDR3 DNA: TGTGCCAGTGGTGGTTTTGGGGACAGGGTGTCCTACAATGAGCAGTTCTTC
CDR3 protein: CASGGFGDRVSYNEQFF

clone size: NA
D gene: TRBD1
V gene: TRBV7-2
J gene: TRBJ1-1
CDR3 DNA: TGTGCCAGCAGGGGACAGCTTGACACTGAAGCTTTCTTT
CDR3 protein: CASRGQLDTEAFF

clone size: NA
D gene: NA
V gene: TRBV2
J gene: TRBJ1-1
CDR3 DNA: TGTGCCAGCAACCAAGGGGCGAACACTGAAGCTTTCTTT
CDR3 protein: CASNQGANTEAFF

clone size: NA
D gene: NA
V gene: TRBV19
J gene: TRBJ1-2
CDR3 DNA: TGTGCCAGTAGTATAAGTTACACAGCTAACTTTAACTATGGCTACACCTTC
CDR3 protein: CASSISYTANFNYGYTF

clone size: NA
D gene: TRBD2
V gene: TRBV28
J gene: TRBJ2-7
CDR3 DNA: TGTGCCAGCAGTTTCCGGCTAGCGGGACACGAGCAGTACTTC
CDR3 protein: CASSFRLAGHEQYF

clone size: NA
D gene: TRBD1
V gene: TRBV3-1/TRBV3-2
J gene: TRBJ1-2
CDR3 DNA: TGTGCCAGCAGCCCCCGGACAGGGCCTTATGGCTACACCTTC
CDR3 protein: CASSPRTGPYGYTF

clone size: NA
D gene: NA
V gene: TRBV3-1/TRBV3-2
J gene: TRBJ1-2
CDR3 DNA: TGTGCCAGCAGCCAAGAGGCCGCGGCGGGAGGCTACACCTTC
CDR3 protein: CASSQEAAAGGYTF

clone size: NA
D gene: TRBD2
V gene: TRBV6-5
J gene: TRBJ2-3
CDR3 DNA: TGTGCCAGCAGTTATGGCCTAGCGGGAGGGACAGATACGCAGTATTTT
CDR3 protein: CASSYGLAGGTDTQYF

clone size: few
D gene: TRBD2
V gene: TRBV16
J gene: TRBJ2-5
CDR3 DNA: TGTGCCAGCAGACAAACTAGCGGGGGCCAAGAGACCCAGTACTTC
CDR3 protein: CASRQTSGGQETQYF

clone size: NA
D gene: TRBD1
V gene: TRBV5-1
J gene: TRBJ1-1
CDR3 DNA: TGCGCCAGCAGCCAGATGCCGGGACAGGGGGCACTGAACACTGAAGCTTTCTTT
CDR3 protein: CASSQMPGQGALNTEAFF

clone size: NA
D gene: NA
V gene: TRBV5-5
J gene: TRBJ2-7
CDR3 DNA: TGTGCCAGCAGCTTGGCCGGTATTAGCTACGAGCAGTACTTC
CDR3 protein: CASSLAGISYEQYF

clone size: NA
D gene: NA
V gene: TRBV10-3
J gene: TRBJ1-1
CDR3 DNA: TGTGCCATCAGCCTGACAGTGAACACTGAAGCTTTCTTT
CDR3 protein: CAISLTVNTEAFF

clone size: NA
D gene: NA
V gene: TRBV29-1
J gene: TRBJ2-5
CDR3 DNA: TGCAGCGCTAGCCAAGAGACCCAGTACTTC
CDR3 protein: CSASQETQYF

clone size: few
D gene: NA
V gene: TRBV19
J gene: TRBJ1-4
CDR3 DNA: TGTGCCAGTAGTCTTCTCGTAAATGAAAAACTGTTTTTT
CDR3 protein: CASSLLVNEKLFF

clone size: NA
D gene: NA
V gene: TRBV5-1
J gene: TRBJ2-2
CDR3 DNA: TGCGCCAGCAGCAAAAATTCAGTGAACACCGGGGAGCTGTTTTTT
CDR3 protein: CASSKNSVNTGELFF

clone size: NA
D gene: NA
V gene: TRBV7-9
J gene: TRBJ1-1
CDR3 DNA: TGTGCCAGCAGCTTAGAGAGGTCCAGGGGCTTAATGAACACTGAAGCTTTCTTT
CDR3 protein: CASSLERSRGLMNTEAFF

clone size: once
D gene: TRBD1
V gene: TRBV6-5
J gene: TRBJ1-1
CDR3 DNA: TGTGCCAGCACCGCCTTCGGACAGGGGAACACTGAAGCTTTCTTT
CDR3 protein: CASTAFGQGNTEAFF

clone size: NA
D gene: NA
V gene: TRBV15
J gene: TRBJ2-7
CDR3 DNA: TGTGCCACCAGCTCGTTACTAGATCGGGAGCTGGGTGAGCAGTACTTC
CDR3 protein: CATSSLLDRELGEQYF

clone size: NA
D gene: NA
V gene: TRBV18
J gene: TRBJ1-1
CDR3 DNA: TGTGCCAGCTCACCAGGGGAGGGAGCTCGAGACACTGAAGCTTTCTTT
CDR3 protein: CASSPGEGARDTEAFF

clone size: NA
D gene: NA
V gene: TRBV6-2/TRBV6-3
J gene: TRBJ1-1
CDR3 DNA: TGTGCCAGCAGTTTTCAACTCGGGACTGAAGCTTTCTTT
CDR3 protein: CASSFQLGTEAFF

clone size: NA
D gene: TRBD2
V gene: TRBV12-5
J gene: TRBJ2-1
CDR3 DNA: TGTGCTAGTGGTTTGGTAGGGACTAGCGGGGGAATCTACAATGAGCAGTTCTTC
CDR3 protein: CASGLVGTSGGIYNEQFF

clone size: NA
D gene: TRBD2
V gene: TRBV28
J gene: TRBJ2-3
CDR3 DNA: TGTGCCAGCAGTTTAGTTGGGACTAGCGGGGGCACAGATACGCAGTATTTT
CDR3 protein: CASSLVGTSGGTDTQYF

clone size: NA
D gene: TRBD2
V gene: TRBV7-9
J gene: TRBJ2-7
CDR3 DNA: TGTGCCAGCAGCTTGCCTAGCGGGAGTGACGAGCAGTACTTC
CDR3 protein: CASSLPSGSDEQYF

clone size: NA
D gene: TRBD1
V gene: TRBV10-3
J gene: TRBJ2-7
CDR3 DNA: TGTGCCTCACAAGGACAGGGGGGAATGGGCGAGCAGTACTTC
CDR3 protein: CASQGQGGMGEQYF